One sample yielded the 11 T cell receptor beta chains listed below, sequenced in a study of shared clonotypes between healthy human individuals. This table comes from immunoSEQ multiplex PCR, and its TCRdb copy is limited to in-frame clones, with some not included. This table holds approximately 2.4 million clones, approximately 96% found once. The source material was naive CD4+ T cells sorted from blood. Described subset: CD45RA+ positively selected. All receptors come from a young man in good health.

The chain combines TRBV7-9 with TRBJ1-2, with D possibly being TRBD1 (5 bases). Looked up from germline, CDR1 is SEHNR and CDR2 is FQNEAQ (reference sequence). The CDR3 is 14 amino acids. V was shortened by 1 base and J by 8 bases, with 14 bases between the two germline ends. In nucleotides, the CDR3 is TGTGCCAGCAGCTTAGGAAGGGGCGCGGAGGGCTACACCTTC. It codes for CASSLGRGAEGYTF.

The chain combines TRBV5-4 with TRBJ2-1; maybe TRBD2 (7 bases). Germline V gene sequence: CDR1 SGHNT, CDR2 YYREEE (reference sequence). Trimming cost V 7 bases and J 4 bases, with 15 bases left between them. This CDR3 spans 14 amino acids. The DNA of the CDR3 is TGTGCCAGCCGGGGGGCGGCAGGGTACAATGAGCAGTTCTTC. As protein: CASRGAAGYNEQFF.

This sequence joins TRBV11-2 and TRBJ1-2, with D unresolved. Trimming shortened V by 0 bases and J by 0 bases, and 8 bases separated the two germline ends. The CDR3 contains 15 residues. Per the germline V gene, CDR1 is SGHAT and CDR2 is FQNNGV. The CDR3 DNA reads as TGTGCCAGCAGCTTAGAAGTGACACCTAACTATGGCTACACCTTC. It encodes CASSLEVTPNYGYTF.

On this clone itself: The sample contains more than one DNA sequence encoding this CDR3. CDR3 sequence: CASSPSQSSYNEQFF. Here the CDR3 DNA reads TGTGCCAGCTCACCTAGTCAGAGCTCCTACAATGAGCAGTTCTTC. The chain couples TRBV18 to TRBJ2-1; unclear D gene. The CDR3 has 15 residues. The germline V gene has CDR1 KGHSH and CDR2 LQKENI. The V end lost 3 bases, the J end lost 0 bases, and 9 bases lay between the germline ends. Using reference TRBV18 and TRBJ2-1 for the parts outside the CDR3, the full variable domain is NAGVMQNPRHLVRRRGQEARLRCSPMKGHSHVYWYRQLPEEGLKFMVYLQKENIIDESGMPKERFSAEFPKEGPSILRIQQVVRGDSAAYFCASSPSQSSYNEQFFGPGTRLTVL.

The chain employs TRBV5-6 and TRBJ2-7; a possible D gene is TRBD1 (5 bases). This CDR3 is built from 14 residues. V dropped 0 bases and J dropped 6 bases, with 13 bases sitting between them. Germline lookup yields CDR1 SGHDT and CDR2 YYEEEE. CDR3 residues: CASSLGQSPTEQYF. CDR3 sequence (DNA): TGTGCCAGCAGCTTGGGACAGTCTCCTACCGAGCAGTACTTC.

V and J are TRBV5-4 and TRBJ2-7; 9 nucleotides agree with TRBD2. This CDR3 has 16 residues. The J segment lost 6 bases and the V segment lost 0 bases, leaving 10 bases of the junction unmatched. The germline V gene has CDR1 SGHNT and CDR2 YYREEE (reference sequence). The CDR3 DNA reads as TGTGCCAGCAGCTTGGAGCGGGGACTAGCAAATACCGAGCAGTACTTC. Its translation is CASSLERGLANTEQYF. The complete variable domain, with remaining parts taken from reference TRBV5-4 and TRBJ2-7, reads ETGVTQSPTHLIKTRGQQVTLRCSSQSGHNTVSWYQQALGQGPQFIFQYYREEENGRGNFPPRFSGLQFPNYSSELNVNALELDDSALYLCASSLERGLANTEQYFGPGTRLTVT.

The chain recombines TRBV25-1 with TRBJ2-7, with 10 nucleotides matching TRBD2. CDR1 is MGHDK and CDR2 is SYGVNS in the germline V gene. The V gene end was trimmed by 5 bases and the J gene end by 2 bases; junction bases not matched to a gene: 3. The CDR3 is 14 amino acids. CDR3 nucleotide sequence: TGTGCCAGCAGTTTAGCGGGAGGTCCCTACGAGCAGTACTTC. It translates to CASSLAGGPYEQYF.

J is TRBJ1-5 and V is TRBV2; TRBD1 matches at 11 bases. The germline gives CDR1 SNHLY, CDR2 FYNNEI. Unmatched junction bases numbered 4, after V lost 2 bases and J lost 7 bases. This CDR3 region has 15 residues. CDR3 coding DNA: TGTGCCAGCAGTGAAAGTGGACAGGGGGCCCAGCCCCAGCATTTT. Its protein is CASSESGQGAQPQHF.

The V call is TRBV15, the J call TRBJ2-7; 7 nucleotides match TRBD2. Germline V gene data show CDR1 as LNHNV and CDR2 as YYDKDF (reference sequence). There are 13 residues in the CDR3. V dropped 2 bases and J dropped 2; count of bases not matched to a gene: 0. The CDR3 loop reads CATSRSGAYEQYF. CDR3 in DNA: TGTGCCACCAGCAGAAGCGGGGCCTACGAGCAGTACTTC.

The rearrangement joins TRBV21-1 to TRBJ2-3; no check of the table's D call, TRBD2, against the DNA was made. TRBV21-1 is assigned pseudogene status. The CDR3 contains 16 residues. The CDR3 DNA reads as TGTGCCAGCAGCCCGGGACTAGCGGGAGTAGGGGATACGCAGTATTTT. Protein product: CASSPGLAGVGDTQYF.

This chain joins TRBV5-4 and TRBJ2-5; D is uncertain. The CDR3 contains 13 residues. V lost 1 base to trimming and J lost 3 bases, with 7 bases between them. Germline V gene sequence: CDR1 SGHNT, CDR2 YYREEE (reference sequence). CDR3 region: CASSLSPKETQYF. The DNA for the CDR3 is TGTGCCAGCAGCTTGTCCCCCAAAGAGACCCAGTACTTC.